Below are 23 T cell receptor beta chains sequenced from a single sample in a study of T cell repertoires in cytomegalovirus infection. For these receptors, no antigen is known. A single record per CDR3 protein comes from TCRdb applying MiXCR to the reads. Of about 770,000 distinct CDR3 sequences listed, almost 30% are singletons. Source: cultured CD8+ T cells from PBMCs, taken from culture after CMV antigen stimulation. These receptors were taken from a human donor in good health (CMV status not recorded). Some clones in this sample may be carry-over from other donors' samples.

There are many counts of this clonotype. The chain links TRBV7-9 to TRBJ2-3, with 10 nucleotides matching TRBD1. CDR1 is SEHNR, CDR2 FQNEAQ, per germline (reference sequence). J gave up 2 bases and V 6 bases, and 11 bases lay outside the gene matches. This CDR3 spans 17 amino acids. CDR3 loop: CASRQTGGVRFTDTQYF. CDR3 DNA sequence: TGTGCCAGCAGGCAGACAGGGGGCGTCCGCTTCACAGATACGCAGTATTTT.

The chain is built from TRBV7-9 and TRBJ1-2; D is unclear. The germline V gene has CDR1 SEHNR and CDR2 FQNEAQ (reference sequence). This CDR3 contains 15 residues. Trimming took off 5 bases at V and 0 bases at J, with 13 bases between the two ends. The CDR3 here is CASSEFFEANYGYTF. The DNA of the CDR3 is TGTGCCAGCAGCGAGTTTTTCGAAGCTAACTATGGCTACACCTTC.

This clonotype was observed once. J is TRBJ1-2 and V is TRBV15; TRBD1 might be the D (5 bases). Trimming pared 0 bases from V and 1 base from J, leaving 9 bases between. CDR1 is LNHNV and CDR2 is YYDKDF in the germline V gene (reference sequence). The CDR3 totals 15 residues. The CDR3 reads CATSRDRGFNYGYTF. The CDR3 DNA is TGTGCCACCAGCAGAGATCGGGGGTTTAACTATGGCTACACCTTC.

This clonotype showed up just once. This CDR3 is CASSLDRGSSPLHF. The CDR3 DNA reads TGTGCCAGCAGCCTAGACAGGGGAAGCTCACCCCTCCACTTT. This chain connects TRBV27 to TRBJ1-6, with 8 bases that match TRBD1. With 6 bases clipped from V and 10 bases from J, the junction kept 8 bases outside the gene matches. This CDR3 is built from 14 residues. Germline assignment: CDR1 MNHEY and CDR2 SMNVEV (reference sequence).

This clonotype was seen more than once but under ten times. This chain links TRBV28 with TRBJ2-6, with D uncertain. Trimming removed 8 bases at V and 7 bases at J, with 27 bases between. The V gene's germline CDR1 is MDHEN and CDR2 SYDVKM. CDR3 length equals 18 residues. The DNA for the CDR3 is TGTGCCAGCGCTCGCGACACCCGGTTTCTCTGGGGAGCCAACGTCCTGACTTTC. Its translation is CASARDTRFLWGANVLTF.

This clonotype was recorded a few times. This chain links TRBV27 with TRBJ2-7; D perhaps matches TRBD1 (6 bases). Germline CDR1 reads MNHEY; CDR2 reads SMNVEV (reference sequence). This CDR3 is built from 15 residues. Between the trimmed V and J ends, which lost 1 base and 5 bases, there was a span of 15 bases. CDR3 DNA: TGTGCCAGCAGTTTATACGAGGGGGATCGGGACGAGCAGTACTTC. This sequence encodes CASSLYEGDRDEQYF.

The chain couples TRBV12-3 or TRBV12-4 to TRBJ2-1; weak D call: TRBD2 (5 bases). V lost 5 bases and J lost 5, with 10 bases in between. The CDR3 consists of 13 residues. CDR3 amino acids: CASSTGEHNEQFF. The CDR3 bases are TGTGCCAGCAGTACCGGGGAACACAATGAGCAGTTCTTC.

This clonotype was found many times. The chain links TRBV7-8 to TRBJ2-7, with 7 nucleotides matching TRBD1. This CDR3 is built from 13 residues. V was clipped by 2 bases and J by 6 bases; unmatched bases: 4. Germline loops: CDR1 SGHVS, CDR2 FQNEAQ. In DNA form, the CDR3 reads TGTGCCAGCAGCTTACGACAGGGACCCGAGCAGTACGTC. This encodes CASSLRQGPEQYV.

This chain uses TRBV3-1 with TRBJ2-1; D perhaps matches TRBD2 (6 bases). The V gene's germline CDR1 is LGHDT and CDR2 YNNKEL (reference sequence). V shed 0 bases and J shed 5 bases, with 17 bases lying between them. CDR3 length equals 17 residues. CDR3 region: CASSQDWGLRVDNEQFF. The CDR3 nucleotides are TGTGCCAGCAGCCAAGATTGGGGACTGCGGGTTGACAATGAGCAGTTCTTC.

Many counts were recorded for this clonotype. V is TRBV7-2 and J is TRBJ2-5, with TRBD2 matching 11 bases. Germline loops: CDR1 SGHTA, CDR2 FQGNSA. V lost 3 bases and J lost 5; bases outside the gene matches: 5. This CDR3 is 15 amino acids long. The chain's CDR3 is CASSFSGGVQETQYF. The CDR3, as DNA: TGTGCCAGCAGCTTTAGCGGGGGGGTCCAGGAGACCCAGTACTTC.

This clonotype has a single count. The chain joins TRBV12-3 or TRBV12-4 to TRBJ2-5; D might be TRBD2 (5 bases). Trimming took off 7 bases at V and 4 bases at J, with 16 bases between the two ends. The CDR3 has 14 amino acids. The CDR3 DNA reads TGTGCCAGCAATACGGACTCCCCAGCAGAGACCCAGTACTTC. Translation gives CASNTDSPAETQYF.

Here the CDR3 DNA reads TGTGCCAGCAGTTTATTTGGGACGTCGAACACTGAAGCTTTCTTT. Encoded protein: CASSLFGTSNTEAFF. J is TRBJ1-1 and V is TRBV27; a possible D gene is TRBD1 (5 bases). Between the trimmed V and J ends, which lost 1 base and 1 base, there was a span of 10 bases. Per the germline V gene, CDR1 is MNHEY and CDR2 is SMNVEV (reference sequence). The CDR3 is 15 amino acids.

This clonotype turned up a few times. The chain links TRBV4-1 to TRBJ1-1; TRBD1 is a possible D gene (6 bases). V was shortened by 3 bases and J by 4 bases, with 15 bases between the two germline ends. The CDR3 runs 15 residues. CDR1 is MGHRA, CDR2 YSYEKL, per germline. The CDR3: CASSHHLQGSTEAFF. CDR3 DNA sequence: TGCGCCAGCAGCCACCATTTACAGGGAAGCACTGAAGCTTTCTTT.

At least ten counts were recorded for this clonotype. The V call is TRBV7-8, the J call TRBJ2-5; the D gene is possibly TRBD2 (6 bases). Per the germline V gene, CDR1 is SGHVS and CDR2 is FQNEAQ. This CDR3 contains 15 residues. Trimming shortened V by 5 bases and J by 4 bases, and 17 bases separated the two germline ends. CDR3 region: CASSPWQVGGETQYF. The CDR3 bases are TGTGCCAGCAGCCCCTGGCAGGTGGGGGGAGAGACCCAGTACTTC.

The chain has TRBV6-2 or TRBV6-3 and TRBJ1-5, with D possibly matching TRBD1 (6 bases). V lost 6 bases, J lost 3 bases, and 12 bases lay in between. The CDR3 is 14 amino acids. CDR1 is MNHEY, CDR2 SVGEGT, per germline. The CDR3 is CASRLAGANQPQHF. As DNA, the CDR3 is TGTGCCAGCAGACTGGCAGGGGCCAATCAGCCCCAGCATTTT.

The table lists this clonotype with a count of one. V and J are TRBV4-2 and TRBJ2-1, with D possibly called TRBD1 or TRBD2 (6 bases each). V dropped 1 base and J dropped 4 bases, with 17 bases sitting between them. This CDR3 is 17 amino acids long. Germline assignment: CDR1 LGHNA and CDR2 YNFKEQ. This CDR3 is CASSQGGPREVYNEQFF. Here the CDR3 DNA reads TGTGCCAGCAGCCAAGGGGGGCCCAGGGAGGTATACAATGAGCAGTTCTTC.

The chain uses TRBV7-9 and TRBJ1-1, with D perhaps matching TRBD1 (5 bases). The CDR3 has 18 residues. V was pared by 7 bases and J by 0 bases, with 24 bases between. Germline-derived CDR1 and CDR2 are SEHNR and FQNEAQ (reference sequence). CDR3: CASTQRDGQSFLNTEAFF. The CDR3 DNA follows: TGTGCCAGCACCCAAAGGGACGGCCAGAGCTTTCTGAACACTGAAGCTTTCTTT.

This clonotype came up many times. The V call is TRBV7-6, the J call TRBJ2-5; no clear D. The germline gives CDR1 SGHVS, CDR2 FNYEAQ. V lost 3 bases and J 2 bases, leaving 7 bases between the germline ends. The CDR3 totals 13 residues. The CDR3 spells CASSLIVQETQYF. CDR3 DNA: TGTGCCAGCAGCTTGATCGTACAAGAGACCCAGTACTTC.

This clonotype was counted only a few times. The chain couples TRBV12-3 or TRBV12-4 to TRBJ1-2; D is unclear. Trimming shortened V by 5 bases and J by 6 bases, and 13 bases separated the two germline ends. The CDR3 is 13 amino acids. The CDR3 region has the DNA TGTGCCAGCAGTCTGAAAGTACGAGATGGCTACACCTTC. This translates into CASSLKVRDGYTF.

This clonotype was seen a few times. CDR3 protein: CASSQDGQRNTEAFF. CDR3 bases: TGCGCCAGCAGCCAAGACGGACAGAGGAACACTGAAGCTTTCTTT. The genes are TRBV4-1 and TRBJ1-1, with D maybe TRBD1 (6 bases). V gave up 0 bases and J gave up 1 base, with 9 bases separating them. The CDR3 loop spans 15 amino acids. Germline V gene sequence: CDR1 MGHRA, CDR2 YSYEKL.

V and J are TRBV27 and TRBJ2-1; D perhaps matches TRBD1 (5 bases). The CDR3 extends over 16 amino acids. V was clipped by 5 bases and J by 6 bases, with 20 bases between them. Germline values: CDR1 MNHEY, CDR2 SMNVEV (reference sequence). The CDR3 spells CASSMAGHMYGNEQFF. Here the CDR3 DNA reads TGTGCCAGCAGTATGGCAGGGCATATGTACGGCAATGAGCAGTTCTTC.

This clonotype was seen more than once but under ten times. The V and J genes are TRBV2 and TRBJ2-1; tentatively, D is TRBD2 (6 bases). The CDR3 length is 13 residues. Germline V gene data show CDR1 as SNHLY and CDR2 as FYNNEI. CDR3 in DNA: TGTGGGCTGGCTCGGGGACTGGTCAATGAGCAGTTCTTC. This encodes CGLARGLVNEQFF.

V gene TRBV4-3 combines with J gene TRBJ2-2; TRBD1 matches 8 bases. The length of the CDR3 is 15 residues. Germline CDR1 LGHNA, CDR2 YSLEER. V was pared by 3 bases and J by 4 bases, with 4 bases of the junction left unmatched. The CDR3 sequence: CASSHRQGLTGELFF. The CDR3 coding sequence is TGCGCCAGCAGCCACCGACAGGGGCTCACCGGGGAGCTGTTTTTT.